Listed below are T cell receptor beta chains from one sample, sequenced in a study of blood T cell repertoires in COVID-19. The repertoire was sequenced with immunoSEQ multiplex PCR; TCRdb's copy has only in-frame clones and lacks some. The sample carries around 190,000 clones, approximately 84% recorded once. The sample consisted of peripheral blood. Receptors were obtained from a human donor in a cohort sampled during active COVID-19. The CDR3 runs from the conserved cysteine through the conserved F or W. Each record gives: D gene, clone size, V gene, J gene, CDR3 protein, CDR3 DNA. The D gene is left open where the match is weak. Only part of the rows carry a size: once, few, many, or a class if the clone is expanded.

-	-	TRBV5-5	TRBJ1-1	CASSSRQMGTEAFF	TGTGCCAGCAGCTCGCGACAGATGGGCACTGAAGCTTTCTTT
TRBD1	-	TRBV18	TRBJ1-3	CASSPIGGIGNTIYF	TGTGCCAGCTCACCGATAGGGGGCATCGGAAACACCATATATTTT
-	-	TRBV25-1	TRBJ1-5	CASSEAGPKQPQHF	TGTGCCAGCAGTGAAGCAGGGCCGAAACAGCCCCAGCATTTT
-	-	TRBV7-6	TRBJ2-7	CASSSLAGNHYEQYF	TGTGCCAGCAGCTCCCTCGCAGGGAATCATTACGAGCAGTACTTC
TRBD2	-	TRBV7-3	TRBJ2-1	CASSWGGHNEQFF	TGTGCCAGCAGTTGGGGGGGACACAATGAGCAGTTCTTC
-	-	TRBV18	TRBJ1-1	CASSRTRNTEAFF	TGTGCCAGCTCACGGACAAGAAACACTGAAGCTTTCTTT
-	-	TRBV7-3	TRBJ1-2	CASSLGAGSDGYTF	TGTGCCAGCAGCTTAGGGGCTGGCTCCGATGGCTACACCTTC
-	-	TRBV3-1/TRBV3-2	TRBJ2-7	CASSQDAVQYF	TGTGCCAGCAGCCAAGACGCAGTTCAGTACTTC
TRBD1	few	TRBV2	TRBJ1-6	CANGRDRGNSPLHF	TGTGCCAACGGCCGGGACAGGGGAAATTCACCCCTCCACTTT
TRBD1	-	TRBV2	TRBJ1-3	CASSQDRAGNTIYF	TGTGCCAGCAGTCAGGACAGGGCTGGAAACACCATATATTTT
-	once	TRBV4-1	TRBJ1-5	CASSQQGYQPQHF	TGCGCCAGCAGCCAACAGGGGTATCAGCCCCAGCATTTT
-	-	TRBV25-1	TRBJ1-6	CASSEFVSPLHF	TGTGCCAGCAGTGAATTTGTATCACCCCTCCACTTT
-	-	TRBV10-3	TRBJ1-6	CAITGRPLHF	TGTGCCATCACAGGGCGACCCCTCCACTTT
-	once	TRBV7-6	TRBJ1-5	CASSSEPGSNQPQHF	TGTGCCAGCAGCTCCGAGCCGGGGAGCAATCAGCCCCAGCATTTT
TRBD2	-	TRBV18	TRBJ2-2	CASSKGLAGSGELFF	TGTGCCAGCTCGAAGGGACTAGCGGGCTCCGGGGAGCTGTTTTTT
-	-	TRBV5-1	TRBJ1-4	CASSLTLRGANEKLFF	TGCGCCAGCAGCTTAACTCTCCGGGGGGCTAATGAAAAACTGTTTTTT
TRBD2	-	TRBV3-1/TRBV3-2	TRBJ2-1	CASSQSGGAGKGEQFF	TGTGCCAGCAGCCAAAGCGGGGGGGCGGGAAAGGGTGAGCAGTTCTTC
TRBD1	-	TRBV9	TRBJ2-1	CASSAGGRTYNEQFF	TGTGCCAGCAGCGCAGGGGGCCGGACCTACAATGAGCAGTTCTTC
-	-	TRBV5-4	TRBJ2-1	CASSFLGSYNEQFF	TGTGCCAGCAGCTTTCTGGGCAGTTACAATGAGCAGTTCTTC
-	-	TRBV30	TRBJ2-7	CAWSSRPLILGAYEQYF	TGTGCCTGGAGTTCCCGCCCCCTGATACTAGGTGCCTACGAGCAGTACTTC
-	-	TRBV29-1	TRBJ2-1	CSVVAGARYNEQFF	TGCAGCGTGGTCGCGGGGGCCCGCTACAATGAGCAGTTCTTC
TRBD1	-	TRBV29-1	TRBJ2-7	CSAAAGGNYEQYF	TGCAGCGCGGCGGCAGGGGGCAATTACGAGCAGTACTTC
-	once	TRBV19	TRBJ1-6	CASSIGNRDNSPLHF	TGTGCCAGTAGTATTGGTAACAGGGATAATTCACCCCTCCACTTT
-	-	TRBV3-1/TRBV3-2	TRBJ2-2	CASSQGTIQNTGELFF	TGTGCCAGCAGCCAAGGGACAATCCAAAACACCGGGGAGCTGTTTTTT
TRBD1	-	TRBV5-6	TRBJ2-6	CASSLDRGRGGANVLTF	TGTGCCAGCAGCCTCGACAGGGGTAGGGGTGGGGCCAACGTCCTGACTTTC
-	once	TRBV5-6	TRBJ1-3	CASSLALISGNTIYF	TGTGCCAGCAGCTTGGCCCTTATCTCTGGAAACACCATATATTTT
TRBD1	-	TRBV6-5	TRBJ1-1	CASSFGTGGNTEAFF	TGTGCCAGCAGTTTCGGGACAGGAGGGAACACTGAAGCTTTCTTT
-	few	TRBV5-6	TRBJ2-7	CASSLGSAAEQYF	TGTGCCAGCAGCTTGGGCTCGGCGGCCGAGCAGTACTTC
TRBD2	-	TRBV7-9	TRBJ2-3	CASSSNSGGITDTQYF	TGTGCCAGCAGCTCGAATAGCGGGGGTATCACAGATACGCAGTATTTT
-	-	TRBV15	TRBJ2-5	CATSRGGGAETQYF	TGTGCCACCAGCAGAGGTGGTGGGGCTGAGACCCAGTACTTC
-	-	TRBV10-3	TRBJ2-7	CAISESSGAGHLYEQYF	TGTGCCATCAGTGAGTCCTCGGGCGCCGGACACCTCTACGAGCAGTACTTC
-	few	TRBV7-8	TRBJ2-1	CASSLGDKLQFF	TGTGCCAGCAGCTTAGGGGACAAACTACAGTTCTTC
-	-	TRBV6-5	TRBJ1-2	CASITKGAGYGYTF	TGTGCCAGCATTACAAAAGGGGCTGGCTATGGCTACACCTTC
-	-	TRBV5-4	TRBJ1-1	CASTTEHNAGNTEAFF	TGTGCCAGCACCACAGAGCATAATGCGGGGAACACTGAAGCCTTCTTT
-	-	TRBV15	TRBJ2-5	CATSRVGWGDETQYF	TGTGCCACCAGCAGAGTAGGATGGGGGGACGAGACCCAGTACTTC
TRBD1	-	TRBV14	TRBJ1-6	CASSQDPGQLLHF	TGTGCCAGCAGCCAAGATCCGGGACAGCTCCTCCACTTT
TRBD1	-	TRBV10-3	TRBJ1-1	CAIGGGQGGGIGSEAFF	TGTGCCATCGGCGGGGGACAGGGTGGAGGAATCGGGTCTGAAGCTTTCTTT
-	-	TRBV19	TRBJ2-3	CASRDQDRRTDTQYF	TGTGCCAGTAGAGACCAAGACAGGCGCACAGATACGCAGTATTTT
TRBD1	-	TRBV6-5	TRBJ1-6	CAAGTANNSPLHF	TGTGCAGCTGGGACAGCGAATAATTCACCCCTCCACTTT
-	-	TRBV12-3/TRBV12-4	TRBJ2-7	CASSLSGDNEQYF	TGTGCCAGCAGCCTCTCAGGCGATAACGAGCAGTACTTC
-	-	TRBV28	TRBJ1-2	CASSLGVNYGYTF	TGTGCCAGCAGTTTAGGAGTTAACTATGGCTACACCTTC
-	-	TRBV15	TRBJ1-2	CATSREASAGVYYGYTF	TGTGCCACCAGCAGAGAGGCGTCAGCCGGGGTCTACTATGGCTACACCTTC